This T cell receptor beta chain originates from a study of T cell repertoires in cytomegalovirus infection. In TCRdb, the reads were re-called with MiXCR into one record per CDR3 protein. The sample shows 250,000 or so distinct CDR3 sequences, 10% to 15% of them seen only once. This clonotype was observed a handful of times. Germline CDR1 reads MNHEY; CDR2 reads SVGEGT. V was pared by 11 bases and J by 6 bases, with 17 bases between. The CDR3 has 12 residues. The TCR originated in a human donor in good health (CMV status not recorded). Some clones in this sample may be carry-over from other donors' samples. Sequenced: PBMCs. This chain uses TRBV6-2 or TRBV6-3 with TRBJ2-7; D might be TRBD1 (7 bases). The CDR3, as DNA: TGTGCCTCCCGGAGGGGGCAGGGCGAGCAGTACTTC. Amino acid sequence: CASRRGQGEQYF.